This section outlines one TCR beta chain sequence together with its context. This specimen belongs to a study of blood T cell repertoires in COVID-19. Generated by immunoSEQ multiplex PCR, the TCRdb table keeps only in-frame clones and is missing some. The repertoire holds fewer than 300,000 clones, just over 85% seen once, with around a sixth in the top ten. The source is a man aged 18 to 35 who had recovered from COVID-19. The sample was PBMCs or T cells enriched from blood (not recorded which).

CDR3 nucleotides: TGTGCCAGCGCCCGAGGGCGCGGGAGCAATCAGCCCCAGCATTTT. As protein: CASARGRGSNQPQHF. V and J are TRBV2 and TRBJ1-5; D is uncertain. The CDR3 sequence is 15 residues long. Germline assignment: CDR1 SNHLY and CDR2 FYNNEI. V lost 8 bases and J 1 base, leaving 15 bases between the germline ends.